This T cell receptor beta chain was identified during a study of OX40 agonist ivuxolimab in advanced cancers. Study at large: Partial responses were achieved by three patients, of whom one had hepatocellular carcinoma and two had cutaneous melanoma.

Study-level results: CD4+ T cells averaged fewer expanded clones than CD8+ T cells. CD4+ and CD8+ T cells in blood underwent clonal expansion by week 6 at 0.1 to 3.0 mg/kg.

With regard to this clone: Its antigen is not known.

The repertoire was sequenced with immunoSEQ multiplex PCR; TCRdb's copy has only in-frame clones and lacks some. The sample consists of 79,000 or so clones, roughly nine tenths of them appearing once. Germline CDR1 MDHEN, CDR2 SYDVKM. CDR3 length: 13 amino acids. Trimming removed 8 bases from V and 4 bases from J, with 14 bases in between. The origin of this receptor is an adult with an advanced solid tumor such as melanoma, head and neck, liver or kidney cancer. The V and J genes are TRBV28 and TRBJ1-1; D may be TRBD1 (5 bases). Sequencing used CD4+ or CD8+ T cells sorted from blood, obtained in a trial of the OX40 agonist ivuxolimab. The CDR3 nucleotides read TGTGCCAGCGGCGACCCGGGGGGCACTGAAGCTTTCTTT. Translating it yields CASGDPGGTEAFF.